This TCR beta chain was recovered during a study of CD8+CD57+ T cells in acquired aplastic anemia. Study details: CD4+ cell libraries from healthy donors averaged around 9.8 million reads. General study findings and limits: Both patients and controls carried the same twenty-nine CD8+ CDR3 sequences.

Investigators profiled TCR beta VDJ and CDR3 from genomic DNA template. TCRdb re-analysed the reads in MiXCR, keeping a single row per CDR3 protein. The data hold some 130,000 distinct CDR3 sequences, with 48% observed a single time. The length of the CDR3 is 14 residues. From germline, CDR1 is SNHLY and CDR2 FYNNEI. Trimming left V 3 bases short and J 0 bases short, with 9 bases between. On this clonotype itself: What it binds is not known.

This clonotype originated in a human donor in good health, serving as a control. This chain links TRBV2 with TRBJ2-7, with D perhaps assigned TRBD1 or TRBD2 (5 bases each). Sequenced input: sorted CD4+, CD8+, or CD8+CD57+ T cells (not recorded which) from PBMCs. CDR3 protein: CASSEGPSSYEQYF. The CDR3 DNA is TGTGCCAGCAGTGAGGGACCTAGCTCCTACGAGCAGTACTTC.